The T cell receptor beta chain described here comes from a study of response to subunit inactivated influenza vaccine. General observations from the study: New T cells are recruited in small numbers by each seasonal influenza vaccination, according to the authors' suggestion.

The CDR3 is made up of 15 amino acids. The V gene's germline CDR1 is SGHVS and CDR2 FNYEAQ. Trimming cost V 5 bases and J 2 bases; bases outside gene matches: 5. This clonotype was seen ten or more times. What it binds is unknown. TCRdb itself ran the RT-PCR reads through MiXCR, one entry per CDR3 protein. The sample shows roughly 670,000 distinct CDR3 sequences, around 15% of them seen only once. This TCR was recovered from a man between 45 and 60 years old who received an inactivated influenza vaccine. The sequences come from PBMCs from blood, collected 14 to 15 days before vaccination. The rearrangement links TRBV7-6 to TRBJ2-7, with 11 bases identical to TRBD1. In DNA, the CDR3 is TGTGCCAGCAGCGAGGGGACAGGGGGTCCCTACGAGCAGTACTTC. As protein: CASSEGTGGPYEQYF.